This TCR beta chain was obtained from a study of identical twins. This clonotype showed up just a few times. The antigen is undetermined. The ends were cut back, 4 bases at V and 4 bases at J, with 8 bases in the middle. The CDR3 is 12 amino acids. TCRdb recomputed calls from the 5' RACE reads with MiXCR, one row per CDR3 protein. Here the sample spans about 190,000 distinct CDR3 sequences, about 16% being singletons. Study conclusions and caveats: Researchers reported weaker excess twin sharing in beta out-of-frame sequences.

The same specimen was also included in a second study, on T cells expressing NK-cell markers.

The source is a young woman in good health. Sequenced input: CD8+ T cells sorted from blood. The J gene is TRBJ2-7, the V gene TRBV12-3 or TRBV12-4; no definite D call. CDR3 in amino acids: CASSSTPYEQYF. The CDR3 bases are TGTGCCAGCAGTTCTACGCCGTACGAGCAGTACTTC.